This is a list of T cell receptor beta chains from one sample in a study of T cells after yellow fever vaccination. In TCRdb, the 5' RACE reads were re-called with MiXCR into one record per CDR3 protein. The data hold roughly 250,000 distinct CDR3 sequences, with 13% observed a single time. Sequenced here: CD4+ T cells sorted from PBMCs, sampled 45 days after the yellow fever booster vaccination. These receptors were collected from a young man who received the YFV17D yellow fever vaccine. Both conserved end residues are part of each CDR3. A D gene is named only where the DNA matches it firmly. A clone size is listed for some rows: how often the clone was seen (once, few, many), or a class if it is expanded.

v_gene,j_gene,d_gene,abundance,CDR3nt,CDR3aa
TRBV29-1,TRBJ2-5,NA,many,TGCAGCGCCCCGACACAAAATCAAGAGACCCAGTACTTC,CSAPTQNQETQYF
TRBV29-1,TRBJ2-5,NA,NA,TGCAGCGTTGAAGTAGAGACCCAGTACTTC,CSVEVETQYF
TRBV12-3/TRBV12-4,TRBJ2-6,TRBD1,NA,TGTGCCATCGGACAGGAACCTCTCTCTGGGGCCAACGTCCTGACTTTC,CAIGQEPLSGANVLTF
TRBV20-1,TRBJ1-1,TRBD1,NA,TGCAGTGCCCCGAGACAGGGGCTCGGTGAAGCTTTCTTT,CSAPRQGLGEAFF
TRBV20-1,TRBJ1-6,NA,few,TGCAGTGCGGAGACCAGCTCCTATAATTCACCCCTCCACTTT,CSAETSSYNSPLHF
TRBV29-1,TRBJ2-7,NA,few,TGCAGCGTTGGTTTCGACTACGAGCAGTACTTC,CSVGFDYEQYF
TRBV10-1,TRBJ2-5,TRBD2,NA,TGCGCCAGCAGTGAGTCGTCTAGCGGGAGCGGCAGCGAGACCCAGTACTTC,CASSESSSGSGSETQYF
TRBV6-2/TRBV6-3,TRBJ2-1,TRBD2,NA,TGTGCCAGCAGTTACGGTCTGGGCCTAGCGGAAAAAAAGGGCTACAATGAGCAGTTCTTC,CASSYGLGLAEKKGYNEQFF
TRBV5-4,TRBJ2-1,TRBD2,NA,TGTGCCAGCTTCGCAAAAGCGGGGCCACAGTTCTTC,CASFAKAGPQFF
TRBV10-2,TRBJ2-5,NA,few,TGCGCCAGCCCCCGGTCAAATTCCTGGACAGACCAAGAGACCCAGTACTTC,CASPRSNSWTDQETQYF
TRBV20-1,TRBJ2-7,TRBD1,few,TGCAGTGCGCCCACAGGGGGCTCCCACGAGCAGTACTTC,CSAPTGGSHEQYF
TRBV9,TRBJ2-2,NA,NA,TGTGCCAGCAGCGTAAGGCGGGATTACACCGGGGAGCTGTTTTTT,CASSVRRDYTGELFF
TRBV20-1,TRBJ2-7,NA,many,TGCAGTGCTAGAGTCCCAGTAGGGGTGCAAAACGAGCAGTACTTC,CSARVPVGVQNEQYF
TRBV12-3/TRBV12-4,TRBJ2-3,TRBD1,NA,TGTGCCACGAATTCGGACAGGGGGAAAGTCCGCACAGATACGCAGTATTTT,CATNSDRGKVRTDTQYF
TRBV20-1,TRBJ2-5,TRBD2,few,TGCAGTGCTAGGACTAGCGGGAGTCAGAATCTGTACTTC,CSARTSGSQNLYF
TRBV29-1,TRBJ2-5,NA,few,TGCAGCGTTGACCGGGCTAGGGAGACCCAGTACTTC,CSVDRARETQYF
TRBV4-3,TRBJ2-7,TRBD2,NA,TGCGCCAGCAGCCAAGATTATGGAGCGGGGGACTACGAGCAGTACTTC,CASSQDYGAGDYEQYF
TRBV5-1,TRBJ2-1,NA,few,TGCGCCAGCAGCTTGAATCAGGAAATTTACAATGAGCAGTTCTTC,CASSLNQEIYNEQFF
TRBV15,TRBJ2-3,TRBD2,few,TGTGCCACCAGCCCGCGGGGGGCTAGCGGGGACACAGATACGCAGTATTTT,CATSPRGASGDTDTQYF
TRBV3-1,TRBJ2-7,TRBD2,NA,TGTGCCAGCAGCGGACTAGCGGGAGGGCCAGTTTTGGGCGAGCAGTACTTC,CASSGLAGGPVLGEQYF
TRBV27,TRBJ2-7,NA,NA,TGTGCCAGCAGTTTAGGAGGAAGGAGCTACGAGCAGTACTTC,CASSLGGRSYEQYF
TRBV10-2,TRBJ2-2,NA,NA,TGCGCCAGCAGGGGAGGAGCGGGGAACACCGGGGAGCTGTTTTTT,CASRGGAGNTGELFF